The 19 T cell receptor beta chains reported below all come from one sample, sequenced in a study of cytomegalovirus exposure and HLA in healthy donors. Primers included in the PCR were 60 Vbeta and 13 Jbeta primers. Sequencing was performed with immunoSEQ multiplex PCR; in TCRdb, only in-frame clones are kept and a portion is missing. Among fewer than 200,000 clones listed, about four fifths were seen once. What was sequenced was PBMCs. The receptors here all came from a male donor in good health and CMV-seronegative.

This clone was seen a handful of times. The V call is TRBV19, the J call TRBJ1-5; no firm D call. This CDR3 contains 13 residues. The germline V and J ends were trimmed by 6 bases and 7 bases, with 13 bases remaining between them. Per germline, CDR1 LNHDA and CDR2 SQIVND (reference sequence). This CDR3 reads CASSEGLGQPQHF. Here the CDR3 DNA reads TGTGCCAGTAGCGAAGGTCTAGGCCAGCCCCAGCATTTT.

The V call is TRBV5-1, the J call TRBJ2-1; D is uncertain. CDR1 and CDR2 (germline): SGHRS, YFSETQ. V lost 1 base and J 0 bases, leaving 5 bases between the germline ends. The CDR3 has 14 amino acids. In DNA form, the CDR3 reads TGCGCCAGCAGCTTGCCCCGCTCCTACAATGAGCAGTTCTTC. Translation gives CASSLPRSYNEQFF.

The V gene is TRBV19, the J gene TRBJ1-2, with 8 bases matching TRBD1. Germline-derived CDR1 and CDR2 are LNHDA and SQIVND (reference sequence). CDR3 length equals 15 residues. The V gene end was trimmed by 5 bases and the J gene end by 2 bases; junction bases not matched to a gene: 7. Here the CDR3 reads CASSSPGQGNYGYTF. In DNA form, the CDR3 reads TGTGCCAGTAGTTCGCCCGGACAGGGCAACTATGGCTACACCTTC.

This clone came up a few times. J is TRBJ1-2 and V is TRBV7-9, with 9 bases identical to TRBD1. Germline V gene sequence: CDR1 SEHNR, CDR2 FQNEAQ (reference sequence). The trim removed 1 base at V and 8 bases at J, leaving 8 bases unmatched. The CDR3 extends over 15 amino acids. This CDR3 reads CASSLDKGTGNGYTF. CDR3 nucleotides: TGTGCCAGCAGCTTAGATAAGGGGACAGGGAACGGCTACACCTTC.

J is TRBJ1-1 and V is TRBV5-1; D gene uncertain. The CDR3 is made up of 14 amino acids. Germline V gene sequence: CDR1 SGHRS, CDR2 YFSETQ. The V end lost 6 bases, the J end lost 4 bases, and 16 bases lay between the germline ends. DNA of the CDR3: TGCGCCAGCACCCGGCTAGGTATCGCCACTGAAGCTTTCTTT. Its protein product is CASTRLGIATEAFF.

The chain couples TRBV5-6 to TRBJ2-1, with 12 bases lining up with TRBD1. The V gene's germline CDR1 is SGHDT and CDR2 YYEEEE. With V trimmed by 0 bases and J by 5 bases, 0 bases remained unmatched. The CDR3 is 15 amino acids. The CDR3 here is CASSLGDRGHNEQFF. The CDR3 nucleotides are TGTGCCAGCAGCTTGGGGGACAGGGGGCACAATGAGCAGTTCTTC.

The gene calls are TRBV18 and TRBJ1-6; weak D call: TRBD1 (5 bases). Germline V gene sequence: CDR1 KGHSH, CDR2 LQKENI. V lost 0 bases and J lost 8, with 14 bases in between. The CDR3 contains 16 residues. The CDR3 is CASSPPGIGDYSPLHF. CDR3 bases: TGTGCCAGCTCACCACCGGGTATAGGGGATTATTCACCCCTCCACTTT.

This clone showed up just once. The chain combines TRBV4-3 with TRBJ1-3, with D possibly being TRBD1 (6 bases). CDR3 size: 19 residues. Deletions cut 4 bases from V and 0 bases from J, with 22 bases between. Germline-derived CDR1 and CDR2 are LGHNA and YSLEER. DNA of the CDR3: TGCGCCAGCAGCCTTTATGTGCTACAGGGACCTAACTCTGGAAACACCATATATTTT. Protein product: CASSLYVLQGPNSGNTIYF.

V is TRBV6-6 and J is TRBJ2-2, with D possibly TRBD2 on 5 matching bases. This CDR3 comprises 13 residues. Germline-derived CDR1 and CDR2 are MNHNY and SVGAGI (reference sequence). V was clipped by 7 bases and J by 7 bases, with 13 bases between them. CDR3 loop: CASIPNRDGELFF. CDR3 bases: TGTGCCAGCATACCAAACCGGGACGGGGAGCTGTTTTTT.

The V gene is TRBV5-1, the J gene TRBJ2-7; 9 nucleotides align to TRBD1. The germline CDR1 and CDR2 sequences are SGHRS and YFSETQ. The CDR3 contains 15 residues. Trimming took 2 bases from V and 2 from J; bases not matched to a gene: 5. This CDR3 is CASSFGQGTAYEQYF. The CDR3 DNA sequence: TGCGCCAGCAGCTTCGGACAGGGGACCGCCTACGAGCAGTACTTC.

The chain employs TRBV19 and TRBJ2-1; D is unclear. This CDR3 has 13 amino acids. V lost 6 bases, J lost 5 bases, and 11 bases lay in between. The germline gives CDR1 LNHDA, CDR2 SQIVND (reference sequence). This chain's CDR3 is CASSLGSHNEQFF. Written as DNA, the CDR3 is TGTGCCAGTAGCCTCGGGTCACACAATGAGCAGTTCTTC.

This clone was seen more than once but under ten times. This chain uses TRBV6-1 with TRBJ2-1; 9 bases map to TRBD1. CDR1 and CDR2 from the germline V gene are MNHNS and SASEGT. This CDR3 is 14 amino acids long. V shed 1 base and J 9 bases; nucleotides not matched to a gene: 4. The CDR3, as DNA: TGTGCCAGCAGTGAAGGGACAGGGGAAAGTGAGCAGTTCTTC. Translation: CASSEGTGESEQFF.

The gene calls are TRBV2 and TRBJ2-7, with D unclear. This CDR3 region has 13 residues. Trimming pared 8 bases from V and 0 bases from J, leaving 11 bases between. The germline V gene has CDR1 SNHLY and CDR2 FYNNEI. The CDR3 loop is CASSSESSYEQYF. CDR3 nucleotides: TGTGCCAGCTCCAGCGAGAGCTCCTACGAGCAGTACTTC.

This clone was seen a few times. The chain couples TRBV5-1 to TRBJ2-3, with no clear D. There are 13 residues in the CDR3. Trimming stripped 4 bases from V and 1 base from J, with 7 bases between. The germline V gene encodes CDR1 SGHRS and CDR2 YFSETQ. The CDR3 region has the DNA TGCGCCAGCAGCGTTGGCCGCACAGATACGCAGTATTTT. Translating it yields CASSVGRTDTQYF. Together with reference TRBV5-1 and TRBJ2-3, the CDR3 gives the full variable domain: KAGVTQTPRYLIKTRGQQVTLSCSPISGHRSVSWYQQTPGQGLQFLFEYFSETQRNKGNFPGRFSGRQFSNSRSEMNVSTLELGDSALYLCASSVGRTDTQYFGPGTRLTVL.

J is TRBJ2-7 and V is TRBV28, with TRBD2 matching 10 bases. The CDR3 is 15 residues long. Germline-derived CDR1 and CDR2 are MDHEN and SYDVKM. The V and J ends lost 7 bases and 2 bases, in that order; junction bases with no gene match: 8. CDR3 nucleotides: TGTGCCAGCACCCACAGGAGCGGGAGGGCCTACGAGCAGTACTTC. Translation: CASTHRSGRAYEQYF.

This rearrangement joins TRBV5-4 to TRBJ2-7; 11 positions match TRBD2. Germline V CDR1 and CDR2: SGHNT, YYREEE (reference sequence). V shed 4 bases and J 7 bases; nucleotides not matched to a gene: 10. The CDR3 consists of 15 residues. As DNA, the CDR3 is TGTGCCAGCAGCCCCGGGACTAGCGGATCGAGAGAGCAGTACTTC. Translated, it gives CASSPGTSGSREQYF.

The chain joins TRBV5-1 to TRBJ2-7; D remains unclear. Germline V lookup: CDR1 SGHRS, CDR2 YFSETQ. V was trimmed by 4 bases and J by 0 bases, leaving 8 bases between them. This CDR3 spans 13 amino acids. CDR3 residues: CASSIDNSYEQYF. CDR3 in DNA: TGCGCCAGCAGCATCGACAACTCCTACGAGCAGTACTTC.

The rearrangement uses TRBV10-3 and TRBJ1-5, with TRBD1 as a possible D gene (6 bases). Trimming took 3 bases from V and 1 from J, leaving 10 bases between them. The CDR3 has 15 residues. Germline V lookup: CDR1 ENHRY, CDR2 SYGVKD. CDR3 nucleotides: TGTGCCATCAGTGAACGGACAGCAAGCAATCAGCCCCAGCATTTT. Translated: CAISERTASNQPQHF.

V gene TRBV19 combines with J gene TRBJ2-1, with 13 bases fitting TRBD2. The trim removed 6 bases at V and 9 bases at J, leaving 11 bases unmatched. Looked up from germline, CDR1 is LNHDA and CDR2 is SQIVND (reference sequence). This CDR3 contains 16 residues. The CDR3 DNA is TGTGCCAGTAGGCCCTCGACTAGCGGGAGGCGATTTGAGCAGTTCTTC. Residues: CASRPSTSGRRFEQFF.